This T cell receptor beta chain stems from a study of shared clonotypes between healthy human individuals. Study-wide background: Plates per donor: three CD4 naive, three CD4 memory, two CD8 naive, one CD8 memory. The study's findings and limits: Naive subsets generally had larger estimated richness than memory subsets. The study found lower generation probabilities in non-shared clonotypes than in those shared by all four donors. Between a handful of donors, naive CD4 clonotypes were shared at a level of about 5%.

Selected positively for CCR7 and CD45RO-negative, naive CD8 cells excluded terminally differentiated effector memory CD45RA+ cells. The repertoire was sequenced with immunoSEQ multiplex PCR; TCRdb's copy has only in-frame clones and lacks some. The sample consists of some 630,000 clones, roughly 96% of them appearing once. There are 11 residues in the CDR3. Looked up from germline, CDR1 is DFQATT and CDR2 is SNEGSKA (reference sequence). On this clone itself: Antigen unknown.

The clonotype was recovered from a woman between 25 and 40 years old in good health. The chain uses TRBV20-1 and TRBJ2-5; D is possibly TRBD2 (5 bases). Matching the DNA end better, TRBJ2-7 makes the J call doubtful. Sequencing was performed on naive CD8+ T cells sorted from blood. The CDR3 reads CSARDRNEQYF. CDR3 DNA: TGCAGTGCTCGGGATCGTAACGAGCAGTACTTC.